These 12 T cell receptor beta chains were sequenced from one sample in a study of regulatory T cells in long-lasting Graves disease. Time point here: persistent/refractory GD, antithyroid drugs over 5 years with positive TRAb. After RNA was extracted from PBMCs, the TCR library was made from it. Combining iRepertoire HTBI primers with Arm-PCR of CDR3 regions, the authors built TCR beta libraries. Using its own MiXCR run on the multiplex PCR reads, TCRdb lists one record per CDR3 protein. The table has a few hundred thousand distinct CDR3 sequences, around 24% seen once. This material consisted of peripheral blood mononuclear cells (PBMCs), taken when the disease was refractory, from a patient treated with antithyroid drugs. The receptors were gathered from a female donor with Graves disease.

Details on this clonotype: No conserved phenylalanine or tryptophan is present at the end of the CDR3, so a read error is the likely explanation. This sequence joins TRBV7-2 and TRBJ2-7; 9 nucleotides line up with TRBD2. This CDR3 is 14 amino acids long. J was trimmed by 4 bases and V by 6 bases; bases with no gene match: 7. Germline loops: CDR1 SGHTA, CDR2 FQGNSA. This CDR3 reads CASRDSSGKYEQYL. Written as DNA, the CDR3 is TGTGCCAGCAGAGATTCTAGCGGGAAGTACGAGCAGTACCTC.

Ten or more counts support this clonotype. J is TRBJ1-2 and V is TRBV5-1; D is perhaps TRBD1 (5 bases). This CDR3 spans 13 amino acids. CDR1 and CDR2 (germline): SGHRS, YFSETQ. The V end was cut by 1 base, the J end by 7 bases, with 11 bases between. The CDR3 protein is CASSLSTGGGYTF. CDR3 DNA sequence: TGCGCCAGCAGCTTGAGTACAGGAGGTGGCTACACCTTC.

J is TRBJ1-2 and V is TRBV7-2; D might be TRBD1 (5 bases). The CDR3 has 15 amino acids. Germline CDR1 reads SGHTA; CDR2 reads FQGNSA. Trimming stripped 2 bases from V and 4 bases from J, with 14 bases between. This chain's CDR3 is CASSLTTEASYGYTF. CDR3 DNA sequence: TGTGCCAGCAGCTTAACGACAGAGGCTTCCTATGGCTACACCTTC.

This clonotype occurred a few times. The chain carries TRBV15 and TRBJ2-5, with TRBD2 as a possible D gene (6 bases). The CDR3 is 13 residues long. The V end was cut by 4 bases, the J end by 1 base, with 7 bases between. Per germline, CDR1 LNHNV and CDR2 YYDKDF (reference sequence). The CDR3 DNA is TGTGCCACCAGCAACGGGAGCCAAGAGACCCAGTACTTC. Encoded protein: CATSNGSQETQYF.

Ten or more counts support this clonotype. In DNA, the CDR3 is TGTGCCAGCAGCTGGCTCACGAGTGGAGGCTACGAGCAGTACTTC. Its translation: CASSWLTSGGYEQYF. The genes are TRBV7-2 and TRBJ2-7, with D possibly being TRBD2 (5 bases). V was pared by 4 bases and J by 3 bases, with 16 bases between. Per germline, CDR1 SGHTA and CDR2 FQGNSA. The CDR3 contains 15 residues. The variable domain in full, completed from reference TRBV7-2 and TRBJ2-7, reads GAGVSQSPSNKVTEKGKDVELRCDPISGHTALYWYRQSLGQGLEFLIYFQGNSAPDKSGLPSDRFSAERTGGSVSTLTIQRTQQEDSAVYLCASSWLTSGGYEQYFGPGTRLTVT.

The chain uses TRBV3-1 and TRBJ2-7; 9 bases fit TRBD2. The CDR3 consists of 15 residues. Germline CDR1 reads LGHDT; CDR2 reads YNNKEL (reference sequence). V shed 7 bases and J 6 bases; nucleotides not matched to a gene: 13. The CDR3 sequence: CASKHGGRAVGEQYF. In nucleotides, the CDR3 is TGTGCCAGCAAACACGGCGGGAGGGCCGTAGGCGAGCAGTACTTC.

The CDR3 bases are TGTGCCAGCAGTAAAACACCGGGACAGGGGCCCCACGAGCAGTACTTC. This sequence encodes CASSKTPGQGPHEQYF. The chain combines TRBV6-4 with TRBJ2-7; the match to TRBD1 covers 10 bases. The CDR3 contains 16 residues. Germline CDR1 reads MRHNA; CDR2 reads SNTAGT. V gave up 5 bases and J gave up 5 bases; unmatched junction bases: 12.

This clonotype appeared many times. The CDR3 reads CATSPRDSGRFNEQFF. In nucleotides, the CDR3 is TGTGCCACCAGCCCCCGGGATAGCGGGAGATTCAATGAGCAGTTCTTC. This rearrangement joins TRBV15 to TRBJ2-1; TRBD2 matches at 9 bases. CDR1 is LNHNV and CDR2 is YYDKDF in the germline V gene (reference sequence). Unmatched junction bases numbered 11, after V lost 5 bases and J lost 6 bases. This CDR3 region has 16 residues.

This chain links TRBV4-3 with TRBJ2-7, with no clear D. V lost 0 bases, J lost 6 bases, and 15 bases lay in between. Germline CDR1 and CDR2: LGHNA and YSLEER. The CDR3 has 15 amino acids. The CDR3 reads CASSQDYRRPGEQYF. The DNA of the CDR3 is TGCGCCAGCAGCCAAGATTACCGCAGGCCCGGCGAGCAGTACTTC.

The chain couples TRBV2 to TRBJ2-3; 8 bases fit TRBD2. V shed 6 bases, J shed 0 bases, and the junction held 11 bases outside the gene matches. From germline, CDR1 is SNHLY and CDR2 FYNNEI. The CDR3 covers 17 residues. In DNA form, the CDR3 reads TGTGCCAGCAGCGGCGGACTAGCAGTGACTAGCACAGATACGCAGTATTTT. As protein: CASSGGLAVTSTDTQYF. The full variable domain, completed using reference TRBV2 and TRBJ2-3, is EPEVTQTPSHQVTQMGQEVILRCVPISNHLYFYWYRQILGQKVEFLVSFYNNEISEKSEIFDDQFSVERPDGSNFTLKIRSTKLEDSAMYFCASSGGLAVTSTDTQYFGPGTRLTVL.

In its sample, this clonotype was seen once. The chain joins TRBV7-9 to TRBJ2-7; 13 bases agree with TRBD2. CDR1 is SEHNR and CDR2 is FQNEAQ in the germline V gene (reference sequence). With 5 bases clipped from V and 4 bases from J, the junction kept 8 bases outside the gene matches. There are 16 residues in the CDR3. This chain's CDR3 is CASSRTSGRALYEQYF. For the CDR3, the DNA is TGTGCCAGCAGCCGTACTAGCGGGAGGGCCCTGTACGAGCAGTACTTC. The full variable domain, rest sourced from reference TRBV7-9 and TRBJ2-7, is DTGVSQNPRHKITKRGQNVTFRCDPISEHNRLYWYRQTLGQGPEFLTYFQNEAQLEKSRLLSDRFSAERPKGSFSTLEIQRTEQGDSAMYLCASSRTSGRALYEQYFGPGTRLTVT.

The rearrangement joins TRBV15 to TRBJ1-5; D is unresolved. CDR1 and CDR2 (germline): LNHNV, YYDKDF (reference sequence). The CDR3 consists of 10 residues. V was trimmed by 11 bases and J by 9 bases, leaving 11 bases between them. The CDR3 spells CAPDGGPQHF. As DNA, the CDR3 is TGTGCCCCGGATGGAGGGCCCCAGCATTTT. Using reference TRBV15 and TRBJ1-5 for the parts outside the CDR3, the full variable domain is DAMVIQNPRYQVTQFGKPVTLSCSQTLNHNVMYWYQQKSSQAPKLLFHYYDKDFNNEADTPDNFQSRRPNTSFCFLDIRSPGLGDTAMYLCAPDGGPQHFGDGTRLSIL.